This T cell receptor (beta chain) was obtained from a study of T cell repertoires in cytomegalovirus infection. At the level of the study: Based on public TCR beta signatures, there were indications of CMV infection and of a matching HLA type.

V gave up 2 bases and J gave up 3 bases; unmatched junction bases: 4. From germline, CDR1 is MNHEY and CDR2 SMNVEV (reference sequence). This CDR3 has 14 amino acids. TCRdb re-called the reads with MiXCR, one entry per CDR3 protein. The sample holds approximately 630,000 distinct CDR3 sequences, 20% to 30% seen once. The specimen was CD8+ T cells from PBMCs. This chain connects TRBV27 to TRBJ2-7; 7 bases fit TRBD1. The source is a human donor in good health (CMV status not recorded). Some clones in this sample may be carry-over from other donors' samples. The CDR3 nucleotides read TGTGCCAGCAGTTTACAGGGGGTATTCTACGAGCAGTACTTC. This codes for CASSLQGVFYEQYF.